This T cell receptor beta chain was observed in a study of shared clonotypes between healthy human individuals. Study-level findings and limits: Sampling used blood alone; tissue repertoires probably differ.

At the deep level, the assay was run. Assay: immunoSEQ multiplex PCR; the TCRdb copy retains only in-frame clones and omits some. The table records more than 1 million clones, 78% of them present only once. For this clone: No antigen is known for it.

The sample was memory CD4+ T cells from PBMCs. Subset reported: CD45RA-negative fraction. The receptor comes from a man between 18 and 35 years old in good health. Some clones in this sample may be carry-over from other donors' samples.

CDR3 protein: CASSEFQETQYF. In DNA, the CDR3 is TGTGCCAGCAGCGAGTTTCAAGAGACCCAGTACTTC. The rearrangement joins TRBV28 to TRBJ2-5; D not certain. There are 12 residues in the CDR3. Trimming took 6 bases from V and 2 from J, leaving 7 bases between them. CDR1 MDHEN and CDR2 SYDVKM come from the germline V gene.